The rows below give T cell receptor beta chains drawn from one sample of a study of T cells in Graves' hyperthyroidism and ophthalmopathy. TCRdb itself ran the multiplex PCR reads through MiXCR, one entry per CDR3 protein. The sample includes approximately 480,000 distinct CDR3 sequences, around 20% of them seen just once. Sequenced material: blood. These receptors were collected from a man aged 18 to 29 with Graves' hyperthyroidism. Both conserved end residues are part of each CDR3. D genes are given only for firm matches. Clone size, where shown, is once, few, many, or a class for clones that have expanded.

many	TRBV12-3/TRBV12-4	TRBJ1-2	.	TGTGCCAGCAGTTTTCCCGGGACGAAAACGGGTGGCTACACCTTC	CASSFPGTKTGGYTF
many	TRBV15	TRBJ2-2	.	TGTGCCACCAGCCGCGACAGGTTGAACACCGGGGAGCTGTTTTTT	CATSRDRLNTGELFF
many	TRBV19	TRBJ1-2	.	TGTGCCAGTAGAGACAGACTCTATGGCTACACCTTC	CASRDRLYGYTF
many	TRBV20-1	TRBJ1-2	.	TGCAGTGCCCCTAAGGAGGACGGGAACTATGGCTACACCTTC	CSAPKEDGNYGYTF
many	TRBV20-1	TRBJ2-7	TRBD1	TGCAGTGCTAGAGACCGGACAGGGGGCACCTACGAGCAGTACTTC	CSARDRTGGTYEQYF
.	TRBV12-3/TRBV12-4	TRBJ1-2	TRBD1	TGTGCCAGCAGTTCGGAGCGGACAGGACCTAACTATGGCTACACCTTC	CASSSERTGPNYGYTF
many	TRBV28	TRBJ2-2	.	TGTGCCAGCAGTTCCGCCGACAGGGAGCTGTTTTTT	CASSSADRELFF
.	TRBV2	TRBJ2-7	TRBD2	TGTGCCAGCAGGGAGGGACTAGCCCGAACCTACGAGCAGTACTTC	CASREGLARTYEQYF
few	TRBV30	TRBJ2-7	.	TGTGCCTGGAGTTCCCCGGGACGGATATACGAGCAGTACTTC	CAWSSPGRIYEQYF
.	TRBV28	TRBJ2-7	.	TGTGCCAGCACCCGGGGGTCGGGGGAGCAGTACTTC	CASTRGSGEQYF
.	TRBV12-3/TRBV12-4	TRBJ1-1	TRBD1	TGTGCCAGCATCAAGGGGGCGATTAGCCAAGCTTTCTTT	CASIKGAISQAFF